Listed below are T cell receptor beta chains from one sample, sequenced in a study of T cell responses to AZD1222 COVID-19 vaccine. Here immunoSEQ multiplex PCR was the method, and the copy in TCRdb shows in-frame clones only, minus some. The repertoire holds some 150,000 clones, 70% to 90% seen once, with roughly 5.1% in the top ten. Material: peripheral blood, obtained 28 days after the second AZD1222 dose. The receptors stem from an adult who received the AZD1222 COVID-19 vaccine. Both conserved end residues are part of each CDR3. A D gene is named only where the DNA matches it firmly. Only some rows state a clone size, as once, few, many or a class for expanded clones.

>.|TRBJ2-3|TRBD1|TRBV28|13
CASSPGGSDTQYF
TGTGCCAGCAGCCCAGGGGGCTCAGATACGCAGTATTTT
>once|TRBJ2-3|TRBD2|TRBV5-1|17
CASSPGLAGGYTDTQYF
TGCGCCAGCAGCCCGGGACTAGCGGGGGGCTACACAGATACGCAGTATTTT
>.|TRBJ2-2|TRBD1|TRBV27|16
CASSTGTGQGTGELFF
TGTGCCAGCAGTACTGGGACAGGGCAAGGCACCGGGGAGCTGTTTTTT
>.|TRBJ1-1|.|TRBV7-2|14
CASSFGTSNTEAFF
TGTGCCAGCAGCTTTGGGACGTCGAACACTGAAGCTTTCTTT
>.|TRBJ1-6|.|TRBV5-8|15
CASSLEGTANSPLHF
TGTGCCAGCAGCTTGGAAGGGACGGCTAATTCACCCCTCCACTTT
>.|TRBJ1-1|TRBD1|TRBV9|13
CASSVGQGEEAFF
TGTGCCAGCAGCGTAGGACAGGGGGAGGAAGCTTTCTTT
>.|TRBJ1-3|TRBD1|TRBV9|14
CASSVTGNGNTIYF
TGTGCCAGCAGCGTGACAGGGAACGGAAACACCATATATTTT
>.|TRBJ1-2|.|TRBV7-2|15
CASSWGRIGGYGYTF
TGTGCCAGCAGCTGGGGCCGGATTGGGGGCTATGGCTACACCTTC
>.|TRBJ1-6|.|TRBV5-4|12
CASSLRDSPLHF
TGTGCCAGCAGCTTAAGGGATTCACCCCTCCACTTT
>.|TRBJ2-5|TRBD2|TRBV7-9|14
CASSQGTSQETQYF
TGTGCCAGCAGCCAAGGGACTAGCCAAGAGACCCAGTACTTC
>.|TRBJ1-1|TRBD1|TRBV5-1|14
CASSLDAGGTEAFF
TGCGCCAGCAGCTTGGATGCAGGGGGCACTGAAGCTTTCTTT
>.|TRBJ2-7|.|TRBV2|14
CASSGQTYSYEQYF
TGTGCCAGCAGTGGACAGACCTACTCCTACGAGCAGTACTTC
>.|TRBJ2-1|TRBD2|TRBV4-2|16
CASSQDAGLVYNEQFF
TGTGCCAGCAGCCAAGATGCCGGACTAGTATACAATGAGCAGTTCTTC
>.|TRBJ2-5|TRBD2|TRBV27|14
CASTSSGSLETQYF
TGTGCCAGCACCTCTAGCGGGAGTTTGGAGACCCAGTACTTC
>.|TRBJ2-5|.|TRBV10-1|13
CASSEAAQETQYF
TGCGCCAGCAGTGAGGCGGCTCAAGAGACCCAGTACTTC
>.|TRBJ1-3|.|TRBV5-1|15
CASSVDAGSGNTIYF
TGCGCCAGCAGCGTGGACGCAGGCTCTGGAAACACCATATATTTT
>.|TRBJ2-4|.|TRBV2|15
CASTDSPLAKNIQYF
TGTGCCAGCACGGACAGCCCACTAGCCAAAAACATTCAGTACTTC
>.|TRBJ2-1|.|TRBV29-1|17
CSVEPARVPLRANEQFF
TGCAGCGTTGAACCCGCTAGAGTCCCCCTCCGGGCCAATGAGCAGTTCTTC
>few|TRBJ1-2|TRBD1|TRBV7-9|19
CASSLNSDRAGGRNYGYTF
TGTGCCAGCAGCTTAAATTCAGACAGGGCCGGAGGGCGCAACTATGGCTACACCTTC
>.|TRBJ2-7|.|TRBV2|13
CASRRQVAYEQYF
TGTGCCAGCAGACGACAGGTCGCCTACGAGCAGTACTTC
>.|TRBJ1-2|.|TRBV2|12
CASRMAGYGYTF
TGTGCCAGCAGGATGGCTGGCTATGGCTACACCTTC
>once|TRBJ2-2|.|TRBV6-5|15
CASSPSLSNTGELFF
TGTGCCAGCAGTCCCTCCCTATCGAACACCGGGGAGCTGTTTTTT
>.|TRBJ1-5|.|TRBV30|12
CAWGTGNQPQHF
TGTGCCTGGGGGACGGGCAATCAGCCCCAGCATTTT
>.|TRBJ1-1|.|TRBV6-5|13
CASSTDRNTEAFF
TGTGCCAGCAGTACGGACAGGAACACTGAAGCTTTCTTT
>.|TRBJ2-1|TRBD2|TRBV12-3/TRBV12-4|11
CASTPAGELFF
TGTGCCAGCACCCCTGCGGGAGAACTGTTCTTC
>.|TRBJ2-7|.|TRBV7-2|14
CASSLDPSSYEQYF
TGTGCCAGCAGCTTAGACCCCAGCTCCTACGAGCAGTACTTC
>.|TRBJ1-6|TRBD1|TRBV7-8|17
CASSLAQGAGGNSPLHF
TGTGCCAGCAGCTTAGCCCAGGGGGCAGGAGGTAATTCACCCCTCCACTTT
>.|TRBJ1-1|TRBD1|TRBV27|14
CASRTGNGYTEAFF
TGTGCCAGCCGGACAGGGAACGGGTACACTGAAGCTTTCTTT
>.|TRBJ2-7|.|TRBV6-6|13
CASSYSQDYEQYF
TGTGCCAGCAGTTACTCACAGGATTACGAGCAGTACTTC
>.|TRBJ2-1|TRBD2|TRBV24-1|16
CATSDRTSGSRDEQFF
TGTGCCACCAGTGATCGGACTAGCGGGAGTAGGGATGAGCAGTTCTTC
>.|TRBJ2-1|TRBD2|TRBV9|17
CASSGAVGPGGYNEQFF
TGTGCCAGCAGCGGAGCGGTGGGCCCGGGGGGGTACAATGAGCAGTTCTTC
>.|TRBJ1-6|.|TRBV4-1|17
CASSQELTGLLNSPLHF
TGCGCCAGCAGCCAAGAACTTACGGGACTCCTTAATTCACCCCTCCACTTT
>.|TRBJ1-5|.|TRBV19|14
CASSARGREQPQHF
TGTGCCAGTAGTGCCAGGGGTCGGGAGCAGCCCCAGCATTTT
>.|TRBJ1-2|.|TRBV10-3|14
CAISDAPEGYGYTF
TGTGCCATCAGTGATGCCCCGGAGGGCTATGGCTACACCTTC
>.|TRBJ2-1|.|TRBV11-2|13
CASSDGDYNEQFF
TGTGCCAGCAGCGACGGGGATTACAATGAGCAGTTCTTC
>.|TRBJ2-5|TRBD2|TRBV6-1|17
CASSEWGLAGAIETQYF
TGTGCCAGCAGTGAGTGGGGACTAGCGGGAGCAATAGAGACCCAGTACTTC
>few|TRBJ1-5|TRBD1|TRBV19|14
CASSGTQGNQPQHF
TGTGCCAGTAGTGGTACACAGGGGAATCAGCCCCAGCATTTT
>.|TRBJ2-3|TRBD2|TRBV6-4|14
CASSEAGDKDTQYF
TGTGCCAGCAGTGAAGCGGGAGATAAAGATACGCAGTATTTT
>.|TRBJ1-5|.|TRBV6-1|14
CASSEGEGAMAQHF
TGTGCCAGCAGTGAGGGGGAAGGGGCTATGGCCCAGCATTTT
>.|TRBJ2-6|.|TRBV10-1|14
CASSDGPGANVLTF
TGCGCCAGCAGTGACGGACCTGGGGCCAACGTCCTGACTTTC
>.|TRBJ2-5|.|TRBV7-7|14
CASSLGTGRETQYF
TGTGCTAGCAGCTTAGGAACAGGGCGGGAGACCCAGTACTTC
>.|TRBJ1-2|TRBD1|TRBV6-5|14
CASSSGQGRNGYTF
TGTGCCAGCAGCTCGGGACAGGGAAGGAATGGCTACACCTTC
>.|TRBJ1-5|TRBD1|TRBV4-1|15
CASSQDSGGVQPQHF
TGCGCCAGCAGCCAGGACTCAGGGGGCGTGCAGCCCCAGCATTTT
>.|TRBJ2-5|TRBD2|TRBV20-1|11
CSALAGETQYF
TGCAGTGCACTAGCGGGAGAGACCCAGTACTTC
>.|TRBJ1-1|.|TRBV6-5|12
CASSTGPTEAFF
TGTGCCAGCAGTACAGGGCCCACTGAAGCTTTCTTT